These 31 T cell receptor beta chains share one sample of origin, sequenced in a study of T cells in Graves' hyperthyroidism and ophthalmopathy. Amplified regions were TCR beta CDR3 sequences from RNA transcripts. TCR CDR3 underwent first-round RT-PCR with the HTBI primer set. TCRdb redid the calling of the multiplex PCR reads with MiXCR, one entry per CDR3 protein. The sample has hundreds of thousands of distinct CDR3 sequences; approximately 23% are singletons. Sequenced input: blood. Every receptor here comes from a man aged 25-45 years with Graves' ophthalmopathy.

This clonotype was recorded a few times. This chain links TRBV12-3 or TRBV12-4 with TRBJ2-2, with TRBD2 matching over 7 bases. V trimming: 4 bases; J trimming: 6 bases; junction bases outside the gene matches: 5. The CDR3 spans 14 residues. The CDR3 here is CASSSGGSSGELFF. CDR3 in DNA: TGTGCCAGCAGTTCCGGCGGGAGCTCCGGGGAGCTGTTTTTT.

This clonotype occurred many times. The gene calls are TRBV3-1 and TRBJ1-5; D gene unclear. The V and J ends lost 0 bases and 5 bases respectively, with 8 bases between them. The CDR3 totals 14 residues. Germline V gene sequence: CDR1 LGHDT, CDR2 YNNKEL (reference sequence). The CDR3 sequence: CASSQDGGDQPQHF. CDR3 bases: TGTGCCAGCAGCCAAGATGGAGGAGATCAGCCCCAGCATTTT.

This clonotype was observed a handful of times. V and J are TRBV6-1 and TRBJ2-2; D uncertain. CDR1 MNHNS and CDR2 SASEGT come from the germline V gene. The CDR3 spans 12 residues. Between the trimmed V and J ends, which lost 6 bases and 5 bases, there was a span of 7 bases. In nucleotides, the CDR3 is TGTGCCAGCAGCATTTATACCGGGGAGCTGTTTTTT. Amino acid sequence: CASSIYTGELFF.

The gene calls are TRBV6-5 and TRBJ2-5; 11 positions match TRBD1. CDR1 and CDR2 (germline): MNHEY, SVGAGI. After removal of 2 bases from V and 0 bases from J, the junction contained 2 bases not matched to a gene. This CDR3 has 16 amino acids. CDR3 protein: CASSYGTGGYQETQYF. CDR3 coding DNA: TGTGCCAGCAGTTACGGGACAGGGGGATACCAAGAGACCCAGTACTTC.

The J gene is TRBJ2-2, the V gene TRBV6-1; no clear D gene. Deletions cut 4 bases from V and 0 bases from J, with 15 bases between. From germline, CDR1 is MNHNS and CDR2 SASEGT. This CDR3 has 17 amino acids. The CDR3 loop reads CASSGYPATTNTGELFF. The CDR3 DNA follows: TGTGCCAGCAGTGGCTACCCGGCGACAACGAACACCGGGGAGCTGTTTTTT.

A note on this clonotype: Given a much more abundant clone one base away, this may be a read error. The chain uses TRBV20-1 and TRBJ1-6, with TRBD1 matching over 7 bases. This CDR3 has 15 residues. Germline values: CDR1 DFQATT, CDR2 SNEGSKA (reference sequence). In nucleotides, the CDR3 is TGCAGTGCTAGCAACCCGGGACAGAGAAATTTACCCCTCCACTTT. Translated, it gives CSASNPGQRNLPLHF.

This clonotype was detected many times. The chain has TRBV20-1 and TRBJ2-2; D gene uncertain. The germline V gene encodes CDR1 DFQATT and CDR2 SNEGSKA (reference sequence). The CDR3 is 14 residues long. Trimming took 1 base from V and 1 from J, leaving 7 bases between them. This CDR3 reads CSARGFGNTGELFF. The CDR3 bases are TGCAGTGCTAGAGGGTTCGGGAACACCGGGGAGCTGTTTTTT.

V gene TRBV6-2 or TRBV6-3 combines with J gene TRBJ2-3; D remains ambiguous. CDR3 length: 15 amino acids. CDR1 is MNHEY, CDR2 SVGEGT, per germline. The germline V and J ends were trimmed by 2 bases and 6 bases, with 15 bases remaining between them. CDR3 nucleotide sequence: TGTGCCAGCAGTTACGAAGCACTCCGTCCGGATACGCAGTATTTT. Amino acid sequence: CASSYEALRPDTQYF.

This clonotype has at least ten counts. The chain couples TRBV3-1 to TRBJ1-2, with D hard to call. Trimming cost V 7 bases and J 8 bases, with 14 bases left between them. Germline CDR1 and CDR2: LGHDT and YNNKEL (reference sequence). There are 12 residues in the CDR3. The CDR3 DNA reads TGTGCCAGCAACCGGCGGGGTGGCGGCTACACCTTC. Protein product: CASNRRGGGYTF.

This clonotype was detected many times. V and J are TRBV2 and TRBJ2-7, with D possibly being TRBD2 (6 bases). Germline-derived CDR1 and CDR2 are SNHLY and FYNNEI. The ends were cut back, 4 bases at V and 9 bases at J, with 28 bases in the middle. The CDR3 covers 17 residues. The CDR3 DNA follows: TGTGCCAGCAGTGGGGCTAGCGAGAGAGTTTTCCCTACTTGGCAGTACTTC. It codes for CASSGASERVFPTWQYF. Full variable domain (rest looked up from reference TRBV2 and TRBJ2-7): EPEVTQTPSHQVTQMGQEVILRCVPISNHLYFYWYRQILGQKVEFLVSFYNNEISEKSEIFDDQFSVERPDGSNFTLKIRSTKLEDSAMYFCASSGASERVFPTWQYFGPGTRLTVT.

V usage is TRBV28 and J usage is TRBJ1-2; D not certain. Germline CDR1 reads MDHEN; CDR2 reads SYDVKM. This CDR3 region has 13 residues. V was cut by 3 bases and J by 4 bases, with 9 bases left in between. Here the CDR3 reads CASSFGQVYGYTF. The CDR3 DNA is TGTGCCAGCAGTTTTGGGCAGGTCTATGGCTACACCTTC.

The chain carries TRBV27 and TRBJ1-1; D gene ambiguous. The length of the CDR3 is 14 residues. Germline V gene lookup returns CDR1 MNHEY and CDR2 SMNVEV (reference sequence). With 6 bases removed from V and 2 bases from J, the gap between germline ends came to 13 bases. DNA for the CDR3: TGTGCCAGCAGCCCCCAATTGGTCAACACTGAAGCTTTCTTT. Amino acid sequence: CASSPQLVNTEAFF.

There are many counts of this clonotype. The chain employs TRBV9 and TRBJ2-3; TRBD2 matches at 13 bases. Germline V gene data show CDR1 as SGDLS and CDR2 as YYNGEE. The ends lost 0 bases at V and 5 bases at J; junction bases unmatched: 3. The CDR3 consists of 16 residues. The CDR3 coding sequence is TGTGCCAGCAGCGTAGGACTAGCGGGAGGAAAAGATACGCAGTATTTT. Its translation: CASSVGLAGGKDTQYF.

Written as DNA, the CDR3 is TGTGCCAGCAGTCCCGGGACTAGCGGGAGCAGCGGGGAGCTGTTTTTT. Its translation: CASSPGTSGSSGELFF. V is TRBV6-4 and J is TRBJ2-2; the match to TRBD2 covers 14 bases. The CDR3 has 16 residues. Per germline, CDR1 MRHNA and CDR2 SNTAGT. Germline trimming cut 5 bases from V and 7 bases from J; bases unmatched to any gene: 6.

J is TRBJ2-3 and V is TRBV9; D is ambiguous. Germline lookup yields CDR1 SGDLS and CDR2 YYNGEE. V lost 3 bases, J lost 2 bases, and 7 bases lay in between. The CDR3 has 13 residues. CDR3 coding DNA: TGTGCCAGCAGCGAGTCCCACACAGATACGCAGTATTTT. Translation: CASSESHTDTQYF.

This clonotype was detected a few times. The rearrangement uses TRBV11-3 and TRBJ2-7, with D hard to call. The ends were cut back, 3 bases at V and 1 base at J, with 7 bases in the middle. The CDR3 is 13 amino acids. Germline V lookup: CDR1 SGHNT, CDR2 YENEEA. CDR3 nucleotides: TGTGCCAGCAGCTTTTTACCTTCCTACGAGCAGTACTTC. Translating gives CASSFLPSYEQYF.

Remarks on this clonotype: This may be a read error, as it is one base from a much larger clone. The chain uses TRBV7-3 and TRBJ2-3, with 7 bases aligning to TRBD2. CDR1 is SGHTA, CDR2 FQGTGA, per germline. The length of the CDR3 is 16 residues. V lost 2 bases to trimming and J lost 6 bases; unmatched junction nucleotides: 11. The CDR3 reads CASSLVNRGRVDTQYF. The CDR3 DNA reads TGTGCCAGCAGCTTAGTAAACCGGGGGAGGGTCGATACGCAGTATTTT.

Remarks on this clonotype: A much larger clone lies a single base off, so this may be a read error. The chain couples TRBV27 to TRBJ2-1; weak D call: TRBD1 (6 bases). The CDR3 runs to 17 residues. Germline CDR1 reads MNHEY; CDR2 reads SMNVEV (reference sequence). The CDR3 sequence is CASSSLNRVGSYDEQFF. The DNA for the CDR3 is TGTGCCAGCAGTTCCCTTAACAGGGTTGGCTCCTACGATGAGCAGTTCTTC.

In this sample, this clonotype turned up a few times. The genes are TRBV29-1 and TRBJ2-2; D might be TRBD1 (6 bases). The germline V and J ends were trimmed by 5 bases and 0 bases, with 7 bases remaining between them. The CDR3 has 13 amino acids. From germline, CDR1 is SQVTM and CDR2 ANQGSEA. CDR3 sequence reads: CSVRTANTGELFF. Here the CDR3 DNA reads TGCAGCGTTCGGACAGCGAACACCGGGGAGCTGTTTTTT.

This clonotype was found many times. The chain joins TRBV11-2 to TRBJ2-1, with 10 positions matching TRBD1. The CDR3 runs to 17 residues. Trimming took 6 bases from V and 4 from J; bases not matched to a gene: 12. Per the germline V gene, CDR1 is SGHAT and CDR2 is FQNNGV. CDR3 nucleotide sequence: TGTGCCAGCAGAAACGGTCGGGACAGGGGCCGTTACAATGAGCAGTTCTTC. Its translation is CASRNGRDRGRYNEQFF.

This chain links TRBV30 with TRBJ2-5; 10 bases match TRBD2. Trimming cost V 3 bases and J 5 bases; bases outside gene matches: 21. The germline gives CDR1 GTSNPN, CDR2 SVGIG (reference sequence). The length of the CDR3 is 19 residues. Here the CDR3 reads CAWRRGGPSGGTVFETQYF. Written as DNA, the CDR3 is TGTGCCTGGAGACGGGGCGGACCTAGCGGGGGTACAGTTTTTGAGACCCAGTACTTC.

This rearrangement joins TRBV6-1 to TRBJ1-4; a weak D match, TRBD1 (5 bases). The CDR3 totals 13 residues. The germline CDR1 and CDR2 sequences are MNHNS and SASEGT. The ends were cut back, 9 bases at V and 8 bases at J, with 16 bases in the middle. CDR3 coding DNA: TGTGCCAGTCTTCAGGGAGGAGGCGAAAAACTGTTTTTT. Protein sequence: CASLQGGGEKLFF.

The chain uses TRBV20-1 and TRBJ2-5; 7 nucleotides agree with TRBD1. Germline CDR1 reads DFQATT; CDR2 reads SNEGSKA (reference sequence). The CDR3 has 13 residues. V gave up 5 bases and J gave up 5 bases; unmatched junction bases: 8. This chain's CDR3 is CSAGDRGGETQYF. CDR3 bases: TGCAGTGCTGGGGACAGAGGCGGGGAGACCCAGTACTTC.

This clonotype was found a few times. The chain combines TRBV7-9 with TRBJ2-5; no definite D call. V gave up 2 bases and J gave up 4 bases, with 8 bases separating them. The CDR3 is made up of 13 amino acids. CDR1 is SEHNR, CDR2 FQNEAQ, per germline (reference sequence). The CDR3 reads CASSLSSPETQYF. CDR3 in DNA: TGTGCCAGCAGCTTAAGTTCCCCAGAGACCCAGTACTTC.

The chain joins TRBV6-1 to TRBJ2-5; 8 nucleotides align to TRBD2. Germline CDR1 is MNHNS and CDR2 is SASEGT. This CDR3 region has 15 residues. Trimming cost V 4 bases and J 3 bases; bases outside gene matches: 7. The CDR3 protein is CASSGTSGQEETQYF. In DNA form, the CDR3 reads TGTGCCAGCAGTGGAACTAGCGGACAAGAAGAGACCCAGTACTTC.

The gene calls are TRBV5-1 and TRBJ2-5; no clear D gene. Germline-derived CDR1 and CDR2 are SGHRS and YFSETQ. V lost 4 bases, J lost 3 bases, and 10 bases lay in between. The CDR3 covers 13 residues. Here the CDR3 DNA reads TGCGCCAGCAGCCCTCTAGAGGAAGAGACCCAGTACTTC. Translated, it gives CASSPLEEETQYF.

This clonotype was counted a few times. The CDR3 DNA reads as TGTGCCAGCAGCTTAGTGGCCGGGAGGGCCATTAGTAGCACAGATACGCAGTATTTT. Amino acid sequence: CASSLVAGRAISSTDTQYF. The genes are TRBV7-8 and TRBJ2-3; 8 bases align to TRBD2. CDR1 and CDR2 (germline): SGHVS, FQNEAQ. The CDR3 contains 19 residues. The J segment lost 0 bases and the V segment lost 1 base, leaving 12 bases of the junction unmatched.

The V call is TRBV7-9, the J call TRBJ1-4, with 8 positions matching TRBD1. J was trimmed by 13 bases and V by 5 bases; bases with no gene match: 12. The CDR3 spans 14 residues. Germline CDR1 reads SEHNR; CDR2 reads FQNEAQ (reference sequence). The CDR3 nucleotides read TGTGCCAGCAGCCAGGAAGGGACAGGATTAGGACTGTTTTTT. This translates into CASSQEGTGLGLFF.

This clonotype was counted many times. The V call is TRBV29-1, the J call TRBJ2-3; D possibly corresponds to TRBD2 (6 bases). Germline-derived CDR1 and CDR2 are SQVTM and ANQGSEA. This CDR3 contains 13 residues. V was trimmed by 5 bases and J by 6 bases, leaving 15 bases between them. In DNA, the CDR3 is TGCAGCGTTCATATCGGGGGAGCGGATACGCAGTATTTT. It translates to CSVHIGGADTQYF.

CDR3 sequence reads: CASSPPGQGSFLGQYF. Here the CDR3 DNA reads TGTGCCAGCAGCCCCCCGGGACAGGGTTCCTTTCTGGGGCAGTACTTC. The chain has TRBV11-3 and TRBJ2-7; the match to TRBD1 covers 9 bases. V gave up 5 bases and J gave up 9 bases; unmatched junction bases: 17. The CDR3 totals 16 residues. Per germline, CDR1 SGHNT and CDR2 YENEEA.

This clonotype showed up many times. The V gene is TRBV30, the J gene TRBJ2-5; TRBD1 matches 10 bases. CDR3 length: 17 residues. J gave up 3 bases and V 0 bases, and 10 bases lay outside the gene matches. Germline V gives CDR1 GTSNPN, CDR2 SVGIG (reference sequence). For the CDR3, the DNA is TGTGCCTGGAGTGTAAGACGAGGGGGACAGGGGAAAGAGACCCAGTACTTC. Protein: CAWSVRRGGQGKETQYF.